The present entry profiles one TCR beta chain with its context. Authors' data handling: Estimated nucleated cell counts came from reference gene primer amplification. Profiling relied on immunoSEQ multiplex PCR, and the TCRdb table lists in-frame clones only, not all of them. D and trimming were read from the DNA, whereas the V and J calls and clone size are those reported in that table. The sample holds approximately 480,000 clones, about 85% seen once. The data are from a study of blood T cell repertoires in COVID-19. Study-wide context: The United States, Italy and Spain supplied acute and convalescent COVID-19 samples.

CDR3 length equals 15 residues. The germline CDR1 and CDR2 sequences are SGHNT and YYREEE (reference sequence). V lost 0 bases and J lost 6; bases outside the gene matches: 9. Participants' own reports of clinical history determined their cohort assignment. Cohort 3 recovered donors had two negative PCRs, clearance, or symptom resolution. The clonotype was recovered from a woman under 30 who had recovered from COVID-19. Material for sequencing was PBMCs or T cells enriched from blood (not recorded which). The chain has TRBV5-4 and TRBJ2-7, with TRBD1 identical over 7 bases. This CDR3 reads CASSLEPGQESEQYF. The CDR3 nucleotides are TGTGCCAGCAGCTTGGAGCCTGGACAGGAAAGCGAGCAGTACTTC. Based on the CDR3 plus reference TRBV5-4 and TRBJ2-7, the full variable domain is ETGVTQSPTHLIKTRGQQVTLRCSSQSGHNTVSWYQQALGQGPQFIFQYYREEENGRGNFPPRFSGLQFPNYSSELNVNALELDDSALYLCASSLEPGQESEQYFGPGTRLTVT.